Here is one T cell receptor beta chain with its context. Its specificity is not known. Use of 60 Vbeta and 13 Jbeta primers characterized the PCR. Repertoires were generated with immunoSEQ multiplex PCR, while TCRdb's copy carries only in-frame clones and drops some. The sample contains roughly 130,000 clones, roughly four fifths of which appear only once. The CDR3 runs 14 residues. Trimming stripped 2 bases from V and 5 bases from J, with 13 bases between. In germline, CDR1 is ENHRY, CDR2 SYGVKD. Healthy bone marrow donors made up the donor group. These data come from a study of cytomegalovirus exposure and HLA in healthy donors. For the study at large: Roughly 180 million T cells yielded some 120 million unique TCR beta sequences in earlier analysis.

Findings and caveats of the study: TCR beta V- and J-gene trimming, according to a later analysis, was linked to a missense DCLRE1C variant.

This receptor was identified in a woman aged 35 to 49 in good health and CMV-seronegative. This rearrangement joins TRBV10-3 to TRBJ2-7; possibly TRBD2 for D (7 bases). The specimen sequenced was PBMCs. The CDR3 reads CAISERGGRDEQYF. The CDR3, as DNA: TGTGCCATCAGTGAGAGGGGGGGCAGGGACGAGCAGTACTTC.